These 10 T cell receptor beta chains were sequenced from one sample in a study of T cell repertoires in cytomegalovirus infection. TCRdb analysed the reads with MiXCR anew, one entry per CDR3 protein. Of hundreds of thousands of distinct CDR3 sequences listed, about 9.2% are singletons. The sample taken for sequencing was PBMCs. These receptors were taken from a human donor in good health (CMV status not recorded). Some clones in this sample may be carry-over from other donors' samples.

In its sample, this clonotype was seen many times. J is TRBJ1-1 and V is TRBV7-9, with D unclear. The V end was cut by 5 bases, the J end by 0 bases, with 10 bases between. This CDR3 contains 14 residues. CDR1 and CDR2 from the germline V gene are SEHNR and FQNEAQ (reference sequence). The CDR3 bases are TGTGCCAGCAGCGCGCAGAGACTGAACACTGAAGCTTTCTTT. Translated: CASSAQRLNTEAFF.

The CDR3 DNA reads TGCAGCGTTGAGGACAGGGTACGGAGGGATGAAGCTTTCTTT. Amino acid sequence: CSVEDRVRRDEAFF. V gene TRBV29-1 combines with J gene TRBJ1-1; 8 bases align to TRBD1. Germline assignment: CDR1 SQVTM and CDR2 ANQGSEA. V was clipped by 3 bases and J by 7 bases; unmatched bases: 10. The CDR3 runs 14 residues.

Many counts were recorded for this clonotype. CDR3 nucleotides: TGCAGTGCTGAGGACAGGGGGCTGAGAACTGAAGCTTTCTTT. Translation: CSAEDRGLRTEAFF. The genes are TRBV20-1 and TRBJ1-1; TRBD1 agrees at 11 bases. The CDR3 spans 14 residues. Trimming removed 5 bases from V and 5 bases from J; junction bases left unmatched: 7. CDR1 DFQATT and CDR2 SNEGSKA come from the germline V gene (reference sequence).

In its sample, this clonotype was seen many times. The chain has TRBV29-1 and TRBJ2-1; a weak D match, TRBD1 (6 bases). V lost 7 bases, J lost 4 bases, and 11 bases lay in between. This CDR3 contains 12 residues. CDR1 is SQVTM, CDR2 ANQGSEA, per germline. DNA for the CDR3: TGCAGCGCTGGACAGCCATACAATGAGCAGTTCTTC. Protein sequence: CSAGQPYNEQFF.

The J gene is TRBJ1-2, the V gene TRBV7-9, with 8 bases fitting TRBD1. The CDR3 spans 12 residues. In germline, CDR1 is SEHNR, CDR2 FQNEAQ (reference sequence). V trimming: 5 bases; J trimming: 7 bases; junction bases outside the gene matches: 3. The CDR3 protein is CASSVDRGGYTF. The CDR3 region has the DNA TGTGCCAGCAGCGTCGACAGGGGTGGCTACACCTTC.

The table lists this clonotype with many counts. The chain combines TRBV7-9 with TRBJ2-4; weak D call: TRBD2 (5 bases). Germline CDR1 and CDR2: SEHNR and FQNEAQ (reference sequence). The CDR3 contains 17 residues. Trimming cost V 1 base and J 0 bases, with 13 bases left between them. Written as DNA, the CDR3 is TGTGCCAGCAGCTTAGTATTTACTAGGATAGCCAAAAACATTCAGTACTTC. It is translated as CASSLVFTRIAKNIQYF.

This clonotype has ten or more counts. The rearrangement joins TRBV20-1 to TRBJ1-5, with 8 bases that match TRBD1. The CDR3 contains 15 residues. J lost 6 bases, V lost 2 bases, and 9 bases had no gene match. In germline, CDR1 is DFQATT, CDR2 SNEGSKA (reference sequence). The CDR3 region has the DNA TGCAGTGCTAGACCCGACAGGGGTGGCGGTCAGCCCCAGCATTTT. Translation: CSARPDRGGGQPQHF.

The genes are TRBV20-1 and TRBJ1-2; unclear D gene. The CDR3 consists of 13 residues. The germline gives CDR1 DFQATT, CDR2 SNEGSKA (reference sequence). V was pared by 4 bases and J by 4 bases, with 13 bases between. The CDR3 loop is CSAKPVAPYGYTF. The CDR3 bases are TGCAGTGCTAAACCTGTGGCCCCCTATGGCTACACCTTC.

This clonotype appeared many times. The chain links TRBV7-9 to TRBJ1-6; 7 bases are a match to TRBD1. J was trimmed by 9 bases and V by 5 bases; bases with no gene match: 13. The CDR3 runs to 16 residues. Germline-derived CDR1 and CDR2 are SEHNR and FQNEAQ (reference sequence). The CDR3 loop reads CASSGTGTGEFSPLHF. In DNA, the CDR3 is TGTGCCAGCAGCGGAACCGGTACAGGGGAGTTTTCACCCCTCCACTTT.

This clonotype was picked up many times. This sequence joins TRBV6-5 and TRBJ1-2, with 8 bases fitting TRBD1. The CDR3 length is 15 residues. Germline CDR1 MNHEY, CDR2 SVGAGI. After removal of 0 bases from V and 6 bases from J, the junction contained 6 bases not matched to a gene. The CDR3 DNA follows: TGTGCCAGCAGTTACTCGGTGACAGGGGTAGATGGCTACACCTTC. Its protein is CASSYSVTGVDGYTF.